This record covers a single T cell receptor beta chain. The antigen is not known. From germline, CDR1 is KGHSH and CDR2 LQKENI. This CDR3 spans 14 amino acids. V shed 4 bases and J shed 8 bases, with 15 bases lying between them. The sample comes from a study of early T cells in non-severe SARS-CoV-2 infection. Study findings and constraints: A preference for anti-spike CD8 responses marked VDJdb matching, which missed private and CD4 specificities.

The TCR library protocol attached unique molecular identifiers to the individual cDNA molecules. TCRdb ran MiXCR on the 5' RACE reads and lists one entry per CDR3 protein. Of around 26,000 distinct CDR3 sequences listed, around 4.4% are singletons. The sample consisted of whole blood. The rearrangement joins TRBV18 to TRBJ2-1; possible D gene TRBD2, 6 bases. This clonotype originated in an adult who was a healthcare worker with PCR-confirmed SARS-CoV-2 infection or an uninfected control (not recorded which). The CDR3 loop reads CASSRGGWSDEQFF. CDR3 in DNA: TGTGCCAGCTCACGAGGAGGGTGGTCGGATGAGCAGTTCTTC.